One and the same sample provided the 6 T cell receptor beta chains below, sequenced in a study of blood T cell repertoires in COVID-19. Libraries were prepared by immunoSEQ multiplex PCR; TCRdb keeps only in-frame clonotypes and omits some of them. Of roughly 100,000 clones listed, roughly 87% were seen once; the top ten hold 3.5% to 5%. The specimen sequenced was peripheral blood. These receptors all stem from a man aged 45-60 years with acute or convalescent COVID-19.

The chain carries TRBV7-9 and TRBJ2-7; tentatively, D is TRBD2 (5 bases). Trimming pared 4 bases from V and 2 bases from J, leaving 12 bases between. The CDR3 has 14 amino acids. In germline, CDR1 is SEHNR, CDR2 FQNEAQ (reference sequence). CDR3 DNA sequence: TGTGCCAGCAGCTCAAGACTAACCCCCTACGAGCAGTACTTC. It translates to CASSSRLTPYEQYF.

The sample holds one count of this clone. The chain employs TRBV11-1 and TRBJ2-2, with 9 bases aligning to TRBD1. Germline assignment: CDR1 SGHAT and CDR2 FQDESV (reference sequence). The CDR3 length is 15 residues. J gave up 3 bases and V 4 bases, and 3 bases lay outside the gene matches. CDR3 region: CASSSGTGHTGELFF. As DNA, the CDR3 is TGTGCCAGCAGCTCCGGGACAGGGCACACCGGGGAGCTGTTTTTT.

The V and J genes are TRBV6-5 and TRBJ2-1; 7 bases agree with TRBD2. V lost 2 bases and J lost 0; bases outside the gene matches: 1. The CDR3 runs to 15 residues. CDR1 is MNHEY, CDR2 SVGAGI, per germline. DNA of the CDR3: TGTGCCAGCAGTTACGGCGGGAGCTCCTACAATGAGCAGTTCTTC. Translating it yields CASSYGGSSYNEQFF.

The rearrangement links TRBV5-1 to TRBJ2-3; TRBD1 matches at 12 bases. V lost 6 bases, J lost 1 base, and 6 bases stayed unmatched. This CDR3 contains 16 residues. Germline V gene sequence: CDR1 SGHRS, CDR2 YFSETQ. The CDR3, as DNA: TGCGCCAGCATACCCGGGACAGGGGGCGGCACAGATACGCAGTATTTT. The encoded protein is CASIPGTGGGTDTQYF.

Worth noting for this clone: One junction end does not reproduce the germline sequence, and a read error may be involved. This chain connects TRBV7-7 to TRBJ2-1; 9 nucleotides line up with TRBD2. Germline V gives CDR1 SSHAT, CDR2 FNYEAQ (reference sequence). CDR3 length: 15 residues. The CDR3 DNA reads TGTGCTAGCAGCTTAGTTGCGGGGGGGCCCAATGAGCAGTTCTTC. It codes for CASSLVAGGPNEQFF. Full variable domain (missing parts from reference TRBV7-7 and TRBJ2-1): GAGVSQSPRYKVTKRGQDVTLRCDPISSHATLYWYQQALGQGPEFLTYFNYEAQPDKSGLPSDRFSAERPEGSISTLTIQRTEQRDSAMYRCASSLVAGGPNEQFFGPGTRLTVL.

CDR3 residues: CASSPHEIRSGYTF. CDR3 nucleotide sequence: TGTGCCAGCAGCCCCCACGAGATTCGCTCTGGCTACACCTTC. The chain employs TRBV16 and TRBJ1-2, with D unclear. From germline, CDR1 is KGHSY and CDR2 FQNENV. V gave up 4 bases and J gave up 7 bases, with 16 bases separating them. The CDR3 is made up of 14 amino acids. Drawing the rest from reference TRBV16 and TRBJ1-2, the complete variable domain is GEEVAQTPKHLVRGEGQKAKLYCAPIKGHSYVFWYQQVLKNEFKFLISFQNENVFDETGMPKERFSAKCLPNSPCSLEIQATKLEDSAVYFCASSPHEIRSGYTFGSGTRLTVV.